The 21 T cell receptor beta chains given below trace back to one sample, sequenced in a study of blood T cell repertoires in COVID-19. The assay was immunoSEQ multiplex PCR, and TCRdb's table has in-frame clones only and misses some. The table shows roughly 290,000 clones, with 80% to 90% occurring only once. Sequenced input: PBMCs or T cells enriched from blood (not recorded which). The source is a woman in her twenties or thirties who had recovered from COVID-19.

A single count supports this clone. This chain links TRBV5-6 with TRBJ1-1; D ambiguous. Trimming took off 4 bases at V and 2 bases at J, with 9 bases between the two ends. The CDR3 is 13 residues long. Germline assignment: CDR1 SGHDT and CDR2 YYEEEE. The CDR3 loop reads CASSAGGNTEAFF. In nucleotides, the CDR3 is TGTGCCAGCAGCGCCGGAGGAAACACTGAAGCTTTCTTT.

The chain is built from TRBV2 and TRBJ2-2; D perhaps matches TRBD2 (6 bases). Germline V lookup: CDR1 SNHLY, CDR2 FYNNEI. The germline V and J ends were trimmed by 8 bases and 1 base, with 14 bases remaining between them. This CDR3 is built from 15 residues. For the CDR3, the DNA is TGTGCCAGCGGGGGACTTCAAGTGAACACCGGGGAGCTGTTTTTT. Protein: CASGGLQVNTGELFF.

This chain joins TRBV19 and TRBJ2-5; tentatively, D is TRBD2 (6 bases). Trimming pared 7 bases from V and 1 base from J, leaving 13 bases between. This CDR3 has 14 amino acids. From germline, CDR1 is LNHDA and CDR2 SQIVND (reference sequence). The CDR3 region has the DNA TGTGCCAGTAAGAGGGAGGACACCCAAGAGACCCAGTACTTC. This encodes CASKREDTQETQYF.

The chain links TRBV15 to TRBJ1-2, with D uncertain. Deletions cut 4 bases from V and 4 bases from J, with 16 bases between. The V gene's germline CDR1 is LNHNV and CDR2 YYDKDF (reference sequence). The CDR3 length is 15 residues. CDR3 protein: CATSTTLNVGYGYTF. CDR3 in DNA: TGTGCCACCAGCACTACCCTCAACGTCGGCTATGGCTACACCTTC.

Here the CDR3 reads CAWISTGLQSYTF. The CDR3 coding sequence is TGTGCCTGGATATCGACAGGGCTGCAAAGCTACACCTTC. V usage is TRBV30 and J usage is TRBJ1-2; TRBD1 matches 7 bases. The CDR3 consists of 13 residues. Trimming removed 4 bases from V and 9 bases from J; junction bases left unmatched: 11. CDR1 GTSNPN and CDR2 SVGIG come from the germline V gene (reference sequence). Variable domain in full (rest from reference TRBV30 and TRBJ1-2): SQTIHQWPATLVQPVGSPLSLECTVEGTSNPNLYWYRQAAGRGLQLLFYSVGIGQISSEVPQNLSASRPQDRQFILSSKKLLLSDSGFYLCAWISTGLQSYTFGSGTRLTVV.

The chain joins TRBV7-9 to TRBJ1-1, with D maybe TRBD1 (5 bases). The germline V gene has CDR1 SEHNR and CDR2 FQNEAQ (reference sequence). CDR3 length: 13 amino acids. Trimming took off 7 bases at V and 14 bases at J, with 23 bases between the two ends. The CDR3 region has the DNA TGTGCCAGCAACACCTTTGATAGGAGAAAGGGGTTCTTT. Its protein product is CASNTFDRRKGFF.

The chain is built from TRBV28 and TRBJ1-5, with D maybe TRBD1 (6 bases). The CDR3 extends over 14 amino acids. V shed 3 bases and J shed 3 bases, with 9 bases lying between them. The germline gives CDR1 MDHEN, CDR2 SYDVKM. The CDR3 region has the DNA TGTGCCAGCAGTTTCGGACAGTACAATCAGCCCCAGCATTTT. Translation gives CASSFGQYNQPQHF. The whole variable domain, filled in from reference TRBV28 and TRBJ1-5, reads DVKVTQSSRYLVKRTGEKVFLECVQDMDHENMFWYRQDPGLGLRLIYFSYDVKMKEKGDIPEGYSVSREKKERFSLILESASTNQTSMYLCASSFGQYNQPQHFGDGTRLSIL.

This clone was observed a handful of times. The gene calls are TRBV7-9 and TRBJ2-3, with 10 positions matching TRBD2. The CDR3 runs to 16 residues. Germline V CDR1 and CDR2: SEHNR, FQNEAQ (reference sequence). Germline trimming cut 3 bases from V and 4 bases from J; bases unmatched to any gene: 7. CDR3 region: CASSFPPSGSSDTQYF. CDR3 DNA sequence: TGTGCCAGCAGCTTCCCGCCTAGCGGGAGTTCAGATACGCAGTATTTT. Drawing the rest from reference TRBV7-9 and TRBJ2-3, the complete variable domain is DTGVSQNPRHKITKRGQNVTFRCDPISEHNRLYWYRQTLGQGPEFLTYFQNEAQLEKSRLLSDRFSAERPKGSFSTLEIQRTEQGDSAMYLCASSFPPSGSSDTQYFGPGTRLTVL.

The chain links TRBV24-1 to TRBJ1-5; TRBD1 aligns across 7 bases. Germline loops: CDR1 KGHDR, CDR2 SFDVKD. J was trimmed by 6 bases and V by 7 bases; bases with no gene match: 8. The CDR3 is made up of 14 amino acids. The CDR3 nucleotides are TGTGCCACCAGCAGCACAGGGGCGAGTCAGCCCCAGCATTTT. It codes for CATSSTGASQPQHF.

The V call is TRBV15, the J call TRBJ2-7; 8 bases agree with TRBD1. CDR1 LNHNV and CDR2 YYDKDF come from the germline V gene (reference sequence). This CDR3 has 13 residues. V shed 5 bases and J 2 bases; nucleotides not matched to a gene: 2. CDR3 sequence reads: CATSRDRTYEQYF. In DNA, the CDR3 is TGTGCCACCAGCCGGGACAGGACCTACGAGCAGTACTTC. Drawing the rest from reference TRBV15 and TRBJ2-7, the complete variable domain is DAMVIQNPRYQVTQFGKPVTLSCSQTLNHNVMYWYQQKSSQAPKLLFHYYDKDFNNEADTPDNFQSRRPNTSFCFLDIRSPGLGDTAMYLCATSRDRTYEQYFGPGTRLTVT.

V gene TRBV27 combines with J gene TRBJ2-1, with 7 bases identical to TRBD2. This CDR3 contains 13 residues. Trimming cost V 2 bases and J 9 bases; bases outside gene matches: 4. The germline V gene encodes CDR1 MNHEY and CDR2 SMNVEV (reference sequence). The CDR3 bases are TGTGCCAGCAGTTTAGGGGCTAGCGGTGAGCAGTTCTTC. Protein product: CASSLGASGEQFF.

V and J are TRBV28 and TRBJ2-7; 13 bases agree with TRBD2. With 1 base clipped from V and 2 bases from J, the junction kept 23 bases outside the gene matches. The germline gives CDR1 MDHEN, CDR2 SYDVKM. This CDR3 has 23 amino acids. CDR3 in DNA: TGTGCCAGCAGTTTATCCCTATTGGGACTAGCGGGGAGGATCGGGTCCCTCACCTACGAGCAGTACTTC. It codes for CASSLSLLGLAGRIGSLTYEQYF.

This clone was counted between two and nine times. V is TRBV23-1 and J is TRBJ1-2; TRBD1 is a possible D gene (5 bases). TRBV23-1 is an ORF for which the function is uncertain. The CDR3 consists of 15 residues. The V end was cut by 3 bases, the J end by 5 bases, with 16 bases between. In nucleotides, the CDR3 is TGCGCCAGCAGTCAGTCTCGGGGAGGGGCGTATGGCTACACCTTC. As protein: CASSQSRGGAYGYTF.

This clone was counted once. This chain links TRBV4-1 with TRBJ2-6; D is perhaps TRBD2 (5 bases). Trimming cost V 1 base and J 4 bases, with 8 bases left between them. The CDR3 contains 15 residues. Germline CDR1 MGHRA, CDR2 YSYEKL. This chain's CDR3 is CASSQGGLGANVLTF. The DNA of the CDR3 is TGCGCCAGCAGCCAAGGCGGGTTGGGGGCCAACGTCCTGACTTTC.

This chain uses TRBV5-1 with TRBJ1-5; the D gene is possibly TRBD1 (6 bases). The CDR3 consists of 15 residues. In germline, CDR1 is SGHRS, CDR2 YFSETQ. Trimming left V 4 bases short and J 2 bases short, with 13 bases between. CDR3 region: CASSLEGVRNQPQHF. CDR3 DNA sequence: TGCGCCAGCAGCCTCGAGGGGGTTCGCAATCAGCCCCAGCATTTT.

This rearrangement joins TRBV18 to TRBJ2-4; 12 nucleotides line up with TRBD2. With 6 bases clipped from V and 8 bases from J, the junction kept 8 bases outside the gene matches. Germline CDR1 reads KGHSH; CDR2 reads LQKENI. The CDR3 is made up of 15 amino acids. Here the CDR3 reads CASSPTSGRSDIQYF. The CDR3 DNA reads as TGTGCCAGCTCCCCGACTAGCGGGAGATCTGACATTCAGTACTTC.

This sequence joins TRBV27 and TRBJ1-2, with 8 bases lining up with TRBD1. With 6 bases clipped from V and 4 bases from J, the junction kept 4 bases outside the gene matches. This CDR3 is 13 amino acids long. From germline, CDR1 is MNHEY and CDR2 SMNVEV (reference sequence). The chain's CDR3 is CASSGQGAYGYTF. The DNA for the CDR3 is TGTGCCAGCAGCGGACAGGGAGCCTATGGCTACACCTTC.

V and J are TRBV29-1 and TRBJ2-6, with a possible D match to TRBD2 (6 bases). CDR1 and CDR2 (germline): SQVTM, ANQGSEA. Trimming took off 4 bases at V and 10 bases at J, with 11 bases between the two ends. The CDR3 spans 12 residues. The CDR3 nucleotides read TGCAGCGTTGGTGGGGAGGTAAACGTCCTGACTTTC. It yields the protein CSVGGEVNVLTF.

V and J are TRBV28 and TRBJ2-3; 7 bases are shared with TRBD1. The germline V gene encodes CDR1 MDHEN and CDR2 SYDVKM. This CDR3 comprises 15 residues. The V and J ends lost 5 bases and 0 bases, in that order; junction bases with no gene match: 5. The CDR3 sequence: CASSRDRASTDTQYF. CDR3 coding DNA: TGTGCCAGCAGTAGAGACAGGGCGAGCACAGATACGCAGTATTTT.

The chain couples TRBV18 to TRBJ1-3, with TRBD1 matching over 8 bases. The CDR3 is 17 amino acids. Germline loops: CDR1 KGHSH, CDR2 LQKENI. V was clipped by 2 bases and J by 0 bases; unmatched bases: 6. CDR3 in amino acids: CASSPGTGLPSGNTIYF. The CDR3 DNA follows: TGTGCCAGCTCACCAGGGACAGGCCTACCCTCTGGAAACACCATATATTTT.

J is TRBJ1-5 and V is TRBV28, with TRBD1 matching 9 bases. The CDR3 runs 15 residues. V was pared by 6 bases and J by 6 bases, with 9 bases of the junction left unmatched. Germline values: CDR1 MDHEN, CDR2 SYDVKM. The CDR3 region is CASRATGTGSQPQHF. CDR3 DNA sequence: TGTGCCAGCAGAGCGACCGGGACAGGGAGTCAGCCCCAGCATTTT.